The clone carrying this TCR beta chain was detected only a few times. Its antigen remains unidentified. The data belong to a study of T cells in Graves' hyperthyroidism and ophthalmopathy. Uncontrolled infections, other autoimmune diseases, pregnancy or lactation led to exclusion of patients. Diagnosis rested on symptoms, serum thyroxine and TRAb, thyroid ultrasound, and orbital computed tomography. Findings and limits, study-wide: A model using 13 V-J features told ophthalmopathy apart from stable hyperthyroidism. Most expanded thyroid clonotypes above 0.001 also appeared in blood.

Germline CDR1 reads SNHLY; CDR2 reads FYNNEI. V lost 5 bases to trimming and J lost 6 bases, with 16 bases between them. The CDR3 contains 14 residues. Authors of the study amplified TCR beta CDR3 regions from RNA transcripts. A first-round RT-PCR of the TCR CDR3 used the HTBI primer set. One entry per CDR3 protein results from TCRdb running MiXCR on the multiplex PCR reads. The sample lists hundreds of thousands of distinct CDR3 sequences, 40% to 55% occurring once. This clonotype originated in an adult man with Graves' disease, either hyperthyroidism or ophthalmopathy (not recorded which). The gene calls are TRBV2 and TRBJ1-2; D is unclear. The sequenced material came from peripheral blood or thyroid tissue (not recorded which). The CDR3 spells CASSYDPRRHGYTF. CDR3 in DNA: TGTGCCAGCAGTTACGACCCTCGCCGCCATGGCTACACCTTC.